This T cell receptor (beta chain) was documented in a study of regulatory T cells in long-lasting Graves disease. This clonotype was seen more than once but under ten times. From germline, CDR1 is SGHRS and CDR2 YFSETQ. This CDR3 has 15 amino acids. The junction had 10 bases not matched to a gene; V was cut back by 4 bases and J by 6 bases. Time point indicated: newly diagnosed GD, antithyroid drugs for less than 3 months. The TCR library was made from RNA extracted from PBMCs. For TCR beta, libraries came from iRepertoire HTBI primers and Arm-PCR of CDR3 regions. Methods used by the authors: The study identified roughly 59 TRBV and around 15 TRBJ segments across samples. TCRdb passed the multiplex PCR reads through MiXCR, listing each CDR3 protein once. For this entry, the V and J calls and clone size follow TCRdb and not the study's own pipeline. The table records about 620,000 distinct CDR3 sequences, roughly 15% of them present only once.

These data were likewise used in another study, on T cells in Graves' hyperthyroidism and ophthalmopathy.

This sample comprised peripheral blood mononuclear cells (PBMCs), obtained at new diagnosis, from a patient treated with antithyroid drugs. This TCR derives from a woman aged 30 to 39 with Graves disease. V and J are TRBV5-1 and TRBJ2-7; 10 bases line up with TRBD1. For the CDR3, the DNA is TGCGCCAGCAGCGCACCGGGACAGGGGATTCTCGAGCAGTACTTC. Translating gives CASSAPGQGILEQYF.